Below, 26 T cell receptor beta chains from the same sample are listed, as sequenced in a study of cytotoxic CD8 clonotypes in ibrutinib-treated CLL. Libraries were prepared by immunoSEQ multiplex PCR; TCRdb keeps only in-frame clonotypes and omits some of them. The table records 250,000 to 350,000 clones, roughly three quarters of them present only once. The sample consisted of PBMCs, taken at disease progression, from a patient treated with ibrutinib. The receptors derive from a human donor with chronic lymphocytic leukemia.

This chain joins TRBV10-3 and TRBJ1-2; D unresolved. Trimming took off 11 bases at V and 7 bases at J, with 17 bases between the two ends. In germline, CDR1 is ENHRY, CDR2 SYGVKD. The CDR3 extends over 12 amino acids. CDR3 sequence reads: CAVYHEGLGYTF. DNA of the CDR3: TGTGCCGTCTACCACGAGGGCCTTGGCTACACCTTC.

This chain links TRBV29-1 with TRBJ2-7, with a possible D match to TRBD1 (6 bases). The CDR3 contains 12 residues. Germline V gene lookup returns CDR1 SQVTM and CDR2 ANQGSEA. The V end lost 5 bases, the J end lost 5 bases, and 13 bases lay between the germline ends. The CDR3 DNA is TGCAGCGTTCGTACAGGGTTCCACGAGCAGTACTTC. The encoded protein is CSVRTGFHEQYF.

This clone was observed a few times. The chain is built from TRBV2 and TRBJ1-5; D is uncertain. Germline values: CDR1 SNHLY, CDR2 FYNNEI. This CDR3 has 13 amino acids. V lost 3 bases and J 5 bases, leaving 8 bases between the germline ends. The CDR3 sequence: CASSEVGHQPQHF. CDR3 coding DNA: TGTGCCAGCAGTGAGGTTGGGCATCAGCCCCAGCATTTT.

This rearrangement joins TRBV14 to TRBJ1-2, with TRBD1 as a possible D gene (6 bases). Germline loops: CDR1 SGHDN, CDR2 FVKESK. Trimming left V 4 bases short and J 6 bases short, with 24 bases between. This CDR3 spans 17 amino acids. The CDR3 reads CASSPRRGRGKINGYTF. CDR3 nucleotides: TGTGCCAGCAGCCCCCGGCGAGGCAGGGGAAAAATCAATGGCTACACCTTC.

The V gene is TRBV11-3, the J gene TRBJ2-5; 8 bases are shared with TRBD1. The CDR3 runs to 15 residues. V gave up 6 bases and J gave up 4 bases; unmatched junction bases: 10. Germline CDR1 is SGHNT and CDR2 is YENEEA. The CDR3 DNA reads as TGTGCCAGCAGTCCGGGACAGGTCCTCCCAGAGACCCAGTACTTC. Translation: CASSPGQVLPETQYF. Variable domain in full (rest from reference TRBV11-3 and TRBJ2-5): EAGVVQSPRYKIIEKKQPVAFWCNPISGHNTLYWYLQNLGQGPELLIRYENEEAVDDSQLPKDRFSAERLKGVDSTLKIQPAELGDSAVYLCASSPGQVLPETQYFGPGTRLLVL.

The J gene is TRBJ2-7, the V gene TRBV7-9; weak D call: TRBD1 (6 bases). The CDR3 spans 15 residues. V was pared by 5 bases and J by 0 bases, with 14 bases between. CDR1 is SEHNR and CDR2 is FQNEAQ in the germline V gene (reference sequence). CDR3 in amino acids: CASSPGQGFSYEQYF. The CDR3 nucleotides read TGTGCCAGCAGCCCCGGGCAGGGGTTCTCCTACGAGCAGTACTTC.

The chain combines TRBV29-1 with TRBJ2-3, with D possibly matching TRBD1 (5 bases). This CDR3 is 14 amino acids long. Trimming took 4 bases from V and 2 from J, leaving 13 bases between them. Germline V gene lookup returns CDR1 SQVTM and CDR2 ANQGSEA. This CDR3 reads CSVVKGRVTDTQYF. The CDR3 nucleotides are TGCAGCGTTGTGAAGGGCAGGGTCACAGATACGCAGTATTTT.

The chain recombines TRBV27 with TRBJ1-2; D not resolved. Germline lookup yields CDR1 MNHEY and CDR2 SMNVEV (reference sequence). Trimming left V 3 bases short and J 3 bases short, with 8 bases between. The CDR3 loop spans 13 amino acids. Here the CDR3 DNA reads TGTGCCAGCAGTTTGTGGAGTGACTATGGCTACACCTTC. Residues: CASSLWSDYGYTF.

CDR3 nucleotides: TGCAGCGTTGGTCGCTTGACAGACACAGATACGCAGTATTTT. Translating gives CSVGRLTDTDTQYF. The gene calls are TRBV29-1 and TRBJ2-3; a possible D gene is TRBD1 (5 bases). This CDR3 is built from 14 residues. V dropped 4 bases and J dropped 2 bases, with 13 bases sitting between them. Germline V lookup: CDR1 SQVTM, CDR2 ANQGSEA.

This chain links TRBV7-9 with TRBJ1-4; D possibly corresponds to TRBD1 (6 bases). There are 15 residues in the CDR3. V shed 1 base and J shed 5 bases, with 11 bases lying between them. Looked up from germline, CDR1 is SEHNR and CDR2 is FQNEAQ (reference sequence). CDR3 region: CASSLDLQGNEKLFF. Written as DNA, the CDR3 is TGTGCCAGCAGCTTAGATCTACAGGGAAATGAAAAACTGTTTTTT. The full variable domain, rest sourced from reference TRBV7-9 and TRBJ1-4, is DTGVSQNPRHKITKRGQNVTFRCDPISEHNRLYWYRQTLGQGPEFLTYFQNEAQLEKSRLLSDRFSAERPKGSFSTLEIQRTEQGDSAMYLCASSLDLQGNEKLFFGSGTQLSVL.

The CDR3 loop is CASSLGGDWAEQYF. In DNA form, the CDR3 reads TGTGCCAGCAGTTTGGGGGGAGACTGGGCCGAGCAGTACTTC. This chain joins TRBV28 and TRBJ2-7, with D maybe TRBD2 (6 bases). In germline, CDR1 is MDHEN, CDR2 SYDVKM. V lost 3 bases and J lost 6, with 15 bases in between. There are 14 residues in the CDR3.

This chain connects TRBV18 to TRBJ2-3; D is unresolved. V was cut by 1 base and J by 0 bases, with 14 bases left in between. Germline-derived CDR1 and CDR2 are KGHSH and LQKENI. The CDR3 runs to 17 residues. CDR3 DNA sequence: TGTGCCAGCTCACCACTGTCGCTGGCCTTTAGCACAGATACGCAGTATTTT. Its translation: CASSPLSLAFSTDTQYF.

The chain links TRBV7-2 to TRBJ2-3; possibly TRBD1 for D (5 bases). V lost 1 base and J lost 3, with 11 bases in between. Germline V CDR1 and CDR2: SGHTA, FQGNSA. This CDR3 contains 15 residues. The CDR3 reads CASSLGVRETDTQYF. As DNA, the CDR3 is TGTGCCAGCAGCTTAGGTGTCAGGGAAACAGATACGCAGTATTTT.

This chain uses TRBV2 with TRBJ1-4; 9 nucleotides line up with TRBD1. The germline V gene encodes CDR1 SNHLY and CDR2 FYNNEI. This CDR3 contains 14 residues. Trimming took 6 bases from V and 10 from J; bases not matched to a gene: 9. CDR3 bases: TGTGCCAGCAGGGATGGGACAGGGTACGGAAAACTGTTTTTT. As protein: CASRDGTGYGKLFF.

The chain combines TRBV5-1 with TRBJ2-1; D gene ambiguous. Germline CDR1 SGHRS, CDR2 YFSETQ. The V end was cut by 4 bases, the J end by 6 bases, with 11 bases between. CDR3 length: 13 amino acids. Here the CDR3 DNA reads TGCGCCAGCAGCACTTTACTCCGCAATGAGCAGTTCTTC. It specifies CASSTLLRNEQFF.

The rearrangement links TRBV25-1 to TRBJ2-5, with D perhaps matching TRBD1 or TRBD2 (5 bases each). V was shortened by 2 bases and J by 5 bases, with 15 bases between the two germline ends. The germline V gene has CDR1 MGHDK and CDR2 SYGVNS. This CDR3 comprises 15 residues. In DNA, the CDR3 is TGTGCCAGCAGTGAAGGCAGGGCGGGTGCGGAGACCCAGTACTTC. Its translation: CASSEGRAGAETQYF.

This clone was counted a few times. Other DNA sequences in the same sample also yield this CDR3. The chain recombines TRBV5-4 with TRBJ2-7; TRBD1 agrees at 7 bases. Germline CDR1 and CDR2: SGHNT and YYREEE (reference sequence). The CDR3 sequence is 13 residues long. The V segment lost 2 bases and the J segment 3 bases; nucleotides outside the gene matches: 2. CDR3 region: CASSFSGGYEQYF. CDR3 coding DNA: TGTGCCAGCAGCTTCTCAGGGGGCTACGAGCAGTACTTC.

The chain has TRBV18 and TRBJ1-5, with D possibly being TRBD1 (5 bases). Deletions cut 3 bases from V and 9 bases from J, with 12 bases between. Germline loops: CDR1 KGHSH, CDR2 LQKENI. The CDR3 has 13 amino acids. This chain's CDR3 is CASSPGGTWPQHF. The CDR3 DNA sequence: TGTGCCAGCTCACCGGGAGGGACTTGGCCCCAGCATTTT.

V gene TRBV4-3 combines with J gene TRBJ2-3, with 8 bases that match TRBD2. Germline V gene data show CDR1 as LGHNA and CDR2 as YSLEER. The junction had 9 bases not matched to a gene; V was cut back by 1 base and J by 0 bases. The CDR3 length is 18 residues. The CDR3 DNA reads TGCGCCAGCAGCCAAGGAGCGGGGGTGAGGGTTAGCACAGATACGCAGTATTTT. This codes for CASSQGAGVRVSTDTQYF.

The chain recombines TRBV7-9 with TRBJ1-6; D is possibly TRBD1 (6 bases). The V end lost 1 base, the J end lost 9 bases, and 13 bases lay between the germline ends. CDR1 and CDR2 from the germline V gene are SEHNR and FQNEAQ (reference sequence). The CDR3 spans 15 residues. CDR3 region: CASSLGGAGTSPLHF. In DNA, the CDR3 is TGTGCCAGCAGCTTAGGGGGGGCAGGGACTTCACCCCTCCACTTT. Variable domain in full (rest from reference TRBV7-9 and TRBJ1-6): DTGVSQNPRHKITKRGQNVTFRCDPISEHNRLYWYRQTLGQGPEFLTYFQNEAQLEKSRLLSDRFSAERPKGSFSTLEIQRTEQGDSAMYLCASSLGGAGTSPLHFGNGTRLTVT.

The V call is TRBV9, the J call TRBJ1-1; D might be TRBD1 (5 bases). The CDR3 is 14 amino acids. CDR1 and CDR2 (germline): SGDLS, YYNGEE. The V end lost 6 bases, the J end lost 6 bases, and 18 bases lay between the germline ends. CDR3 protein: CASTGGGVWAEAFF. As DNA, the CDR3 is TGTGCCAGCACAGGTGGGGGGGTTTGGGCTGAAGCTTTCTTT.

This clone was seen a few times. The CDR3 protein is CASSVATGGNTEAFF. The CDR3 coding sequence is TGTGCCAGCAGCGTAGCTACAGGGGGGAACACTGAAGCTTTCTTT. The rearrangement links TRBV9 to TRBJ1-1, with TRBD1 matching 8 bases. The CDR3 runs to 15 residues. The V gene end was trimmed by 0 bases and the J gene end by 1 base; junction bases not matched to a gene: 2. Germline lookup yields CDR1 SGDLS and CDR2 YYNGEE. Full variable domain (missing parts from reference TRBV9 and TRBJ1-1): DSGVTQTPKHLITATGQRVTLRCSPRSGDLSVYWYQQSLDQGLQFLIQYYNGEERAKGNILERFSAQQFPDLHSELNLSSLELGDSALYFCASSVATGGNTEAFFGQGTRLTVV.

This clone was found a few times. The chain recombines TRBV10-3 with TRBJ1-1; D perhaps matches TRBD1 (5 bases). Germline lookup yields CDR1 ENHRY and CDR2 SYGVKD. Trimming stripped 4 bases from V and 1 base from J, with 13 bases between. The CDR3 runs to 15 residues. The chain's CDR3 is CAISAFPGTNTEAFF. CDR3 bases: TGTGCCATCAGTGCTTTTCCCGGGACGAACACTGAAGCTTTCTTT.

This clone was recorded only once. The chain employs TRBV18 and TRBJ1-2; possible D gene TRBD1, 5 bases. From germline, CDR1 is KGHSH and CDR2 LQKENI. Trimming removed 3 bases from V and 3 bases from J, with 11 bases in between. This CDR3 is 14 amino acids long. CDR3 residues: CASSPTDTYYGYTF. CDR3 sequence (DNA): TGTGCCAGCTCACCTACGGACACTTACTATGGCTACACCTTC. The full variable domain, completed using reference TRBV18 and TRBJ1-2, is NAGVMQNPRHLVRRRGQEARLRCSPMKGHSHVYWYRQLPEEGLKFMVYLQKENIIDESGMPKERFSAEFPKEGPSILRIQQVVRGDSAAYFCASSPTDTYYGYTFGSGTRLTVV.

CDR3 sequence: CASSLVRAITGELFF. CDR3 nucleotides: TGTGCCAGCAGCTTGGTCAGGGCGATTACCGGGGAGCTGTTTTTT. V gene TRBV5-6 combines with J gene TRBJ2-2; D may be TRBD1 (5 bases). The ends were cut back, 0 bases at V and 5 bases at J, with 11 bases in the middle. The germline gives CDR1 SGHDT, CDR2 YYEEEE. This CDR3 is 15 amino acids long.

The chain recombines TRBV25-1 with TRBJ2-5, with TRBD1 as a possible D gene (6 bases). The V end was cut by 2 bases, the J end by 1 base, with 14 bases between. Per the germline V gene, CDR1 is MGHDK and CDR2 is SYGVNS. This CDR3 spans 16 amino acids. The CDR3 reads CASSENWGPLQETQYF. CDR3 coding DNA: TGTGCCAGCAGTGAAAACTGGGGGCCTCTCCAAGAGACCCAGTACTTC.